The T cell receptor (beta chain) described here comes from a study of T cells in Graves' hyperthyroidism and ophthalmopathy. CDR1 and CDR2 (germline): MNHNS, SASEGT. V lost 4 bases and J lost 4, with 16 bases in between. This CDR3 is built from 15 residues. The CDR3 regions of TCR beta were amplified from RNA transcripts. TCR CDR3 regions were first amplified by RT-PCR with HTBI primers. MiXCR was run by TCRdb on the multiplex PCR reads, yielding one entry per CDR3 protein. The profile shows around 520,000 distinct CDR3 sequences, about an eighth of them singletons. The sample comprised blood. This receptor was obtained from a woman younger than 35 with Graves' hyperthyroidism. This chain joins TRBV6-1 and TRBJ1-2; maybe TRBD1 (6 bases). DNA for the CDR3: TGTGCCAGCAGTGGATCAGGGGAGAGCCTCTATGGCTACACCTTC. Its translation: CASSGSGESLYGYTF.